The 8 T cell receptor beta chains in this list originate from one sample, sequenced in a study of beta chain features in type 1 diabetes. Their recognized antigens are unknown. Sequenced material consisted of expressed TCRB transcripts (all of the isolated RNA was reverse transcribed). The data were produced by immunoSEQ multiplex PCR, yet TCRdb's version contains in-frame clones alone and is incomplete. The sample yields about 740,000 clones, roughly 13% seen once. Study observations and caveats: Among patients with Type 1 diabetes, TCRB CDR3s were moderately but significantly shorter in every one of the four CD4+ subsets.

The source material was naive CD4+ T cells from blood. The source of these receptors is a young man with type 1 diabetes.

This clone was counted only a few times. The DNA for the CDR3 is TGTGCCAGCAGCGTAGGGCAGGCCGGCACAGATACGCAGTATTTT. Its translation: CASSVGQAGTDTQYF. This chain connects TRBV9 to TRBJ2-3; D is unclear. Germline V gives CDR1 SGDLS, CDR2 YYNGEE. The CDR3 length is 15 residues. Trimming left V 0 bases short and J 1 base short, with 9 bases between.

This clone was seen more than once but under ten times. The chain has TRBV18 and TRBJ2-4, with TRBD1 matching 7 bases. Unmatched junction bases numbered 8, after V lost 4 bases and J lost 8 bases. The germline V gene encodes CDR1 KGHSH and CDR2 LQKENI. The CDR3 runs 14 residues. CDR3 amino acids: CASSLGQAWDIQYF. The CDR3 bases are TGTGCCAGCTCACTCGGACAGGCGTGGGACATTCAGTACTTC.

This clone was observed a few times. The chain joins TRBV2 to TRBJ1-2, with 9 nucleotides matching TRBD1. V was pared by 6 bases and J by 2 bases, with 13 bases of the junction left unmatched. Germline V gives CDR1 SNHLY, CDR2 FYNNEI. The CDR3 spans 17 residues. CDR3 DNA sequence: TGTGCCAGCAGAAACGGTATCAGGACAGGGGAAAACTATGGCTACACCTTC. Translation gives CASRNGIRTGENYGYTF.

CDR3 sequence reads: CASFRGHQPQHF. CDR3 coding DNA: TGTGCCAGCTTCAGGGGGCATCAGCCCCAGCATTTT. The V gene is TRBV28, the J gene TRBJ1-5; 8 bases fit TRBD1. CDR1 MDHEN and CDR2 SYDVKM come from the germline V gene. CDR3 length equals 12 residues. V trimming: 8 bases; J trimming: 5 bases; junction bases outside the gene matches: 2.

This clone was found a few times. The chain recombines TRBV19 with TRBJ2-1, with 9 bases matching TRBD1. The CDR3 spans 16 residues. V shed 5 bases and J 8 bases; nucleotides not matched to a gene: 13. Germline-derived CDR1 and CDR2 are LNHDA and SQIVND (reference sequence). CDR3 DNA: TGTGCCAGTAGTTCAATGACAGGGGGAACTCAACATGAGCAGTTCTTC. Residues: CASSSMTGGTQHEQFF.

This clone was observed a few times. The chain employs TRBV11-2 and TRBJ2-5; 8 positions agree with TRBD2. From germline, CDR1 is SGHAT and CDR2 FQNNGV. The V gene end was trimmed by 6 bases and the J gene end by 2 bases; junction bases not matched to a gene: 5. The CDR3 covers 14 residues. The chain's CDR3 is CASRWTGGQETQYF. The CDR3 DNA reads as TGTGCCAGCAGGTGGACGGGGGGGCAAGAGACCCAGTACTTC.

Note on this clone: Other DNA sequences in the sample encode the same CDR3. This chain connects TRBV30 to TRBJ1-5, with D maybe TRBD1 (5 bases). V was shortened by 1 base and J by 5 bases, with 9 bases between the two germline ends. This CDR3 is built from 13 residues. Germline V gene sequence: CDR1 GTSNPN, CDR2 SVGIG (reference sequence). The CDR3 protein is CAWSGDLDQPQHF. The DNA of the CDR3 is TGTGCCTGGAGTGGGGACCTTGATCAGCCCCAGCATTTT.

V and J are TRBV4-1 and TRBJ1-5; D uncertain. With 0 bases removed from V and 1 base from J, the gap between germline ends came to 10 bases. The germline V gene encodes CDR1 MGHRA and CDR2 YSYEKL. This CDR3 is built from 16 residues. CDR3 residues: CASSQDPLMSNQPQHF. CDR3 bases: TGCGCCAGCAGCCAAGATCCCCTAATGAGCAATCAGCCCCAGCATTTT.